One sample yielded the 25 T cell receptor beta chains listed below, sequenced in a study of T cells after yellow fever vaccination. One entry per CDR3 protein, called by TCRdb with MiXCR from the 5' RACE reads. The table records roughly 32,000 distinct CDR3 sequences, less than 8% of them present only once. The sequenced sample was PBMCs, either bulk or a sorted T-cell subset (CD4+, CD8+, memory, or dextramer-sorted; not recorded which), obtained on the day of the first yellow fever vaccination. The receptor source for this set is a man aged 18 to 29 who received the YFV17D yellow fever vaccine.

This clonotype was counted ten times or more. This CDR3 is CASSQGTGDTDTQYF. For the CDR3, the DNA is TGTGCCAGCAGCCAAGGGACAGGGGACACAGATACGCAGTATTTT. The V gene is TRBV3-1, the J gene TRBJ2-3; 9 bases are shared with TRBD1. The germline CDR1 and CDR2 sequences are LGHDT and YNNKEL (reference sequence). Trimming cost V 1 base and J 2 bases; bases outside gene matches: 1. This CDR3 is built from 15 residues.

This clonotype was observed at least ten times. CDR3 sequence reads: CASSHRDRHYEQYF. In DNA, the CDR3 is TGTGCCAGCAGCCACCGGGACAGACACTACGAGCAGTACTTC. The chain is built from TRBV7-2 and TRBJ2-7; TRBD1 agrees at 7 bases. Germline V CDR1 and CDR2: SGHTA, FQGNSA. The CDR3 contains 14 residues. V lost 5 bases to trimming and J lost 3 bases; unmatched junction nucleotides: 7.

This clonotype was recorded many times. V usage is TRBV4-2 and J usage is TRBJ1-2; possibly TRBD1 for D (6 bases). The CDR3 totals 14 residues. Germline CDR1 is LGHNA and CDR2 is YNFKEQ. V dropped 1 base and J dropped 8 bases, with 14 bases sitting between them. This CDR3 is CASSQAPGDEGYTF. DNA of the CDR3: TGTGCCAGCAGCCAAGCCCCAGGGGATGAAGGCTACACCTTC.

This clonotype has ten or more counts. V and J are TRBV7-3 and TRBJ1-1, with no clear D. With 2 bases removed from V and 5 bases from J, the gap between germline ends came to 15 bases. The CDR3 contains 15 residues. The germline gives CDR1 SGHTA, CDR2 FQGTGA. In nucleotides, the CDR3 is TGTGCCAGCAGCTTAGGCCCAGCAGGAGGGACTGAAGCTTTCTTT. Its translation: CASSLGPAGGTEAFF.

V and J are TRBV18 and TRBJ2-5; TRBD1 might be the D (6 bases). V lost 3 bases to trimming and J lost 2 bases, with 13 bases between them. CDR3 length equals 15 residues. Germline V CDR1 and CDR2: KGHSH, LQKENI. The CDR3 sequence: CASSPSDRRQETQYF. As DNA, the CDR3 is TGTGCCAGCTCACCCTCGGACAGACGACAAGAGACCCAGTACTTC.

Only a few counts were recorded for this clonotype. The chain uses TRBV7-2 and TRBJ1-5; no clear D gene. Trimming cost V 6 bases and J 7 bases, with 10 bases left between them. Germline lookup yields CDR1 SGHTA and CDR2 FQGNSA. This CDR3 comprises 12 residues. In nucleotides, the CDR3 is TGTGCCAGCAGTCATCCCGGCCAGCCCCAGCATTTT. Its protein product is CASSHPGQPQHF.

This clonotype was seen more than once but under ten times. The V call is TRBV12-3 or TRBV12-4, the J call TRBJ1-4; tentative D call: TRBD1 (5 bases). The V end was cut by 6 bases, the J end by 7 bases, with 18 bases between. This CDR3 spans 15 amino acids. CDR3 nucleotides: TGTGCCAGCAGCCCCTCATTGGGGGGAGGTGAAAAACTGTTTTTT. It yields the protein CASSPSLGGGEKLFF.

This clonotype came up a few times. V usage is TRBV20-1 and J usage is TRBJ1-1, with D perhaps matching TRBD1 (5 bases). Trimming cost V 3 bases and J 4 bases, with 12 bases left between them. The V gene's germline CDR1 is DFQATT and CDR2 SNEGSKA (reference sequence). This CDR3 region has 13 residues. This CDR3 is CSASLGGFTEAFF. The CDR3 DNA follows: TGCAGTGCTAGCCTCGGGGGGTTCACTGAAGCTTTCTTT.

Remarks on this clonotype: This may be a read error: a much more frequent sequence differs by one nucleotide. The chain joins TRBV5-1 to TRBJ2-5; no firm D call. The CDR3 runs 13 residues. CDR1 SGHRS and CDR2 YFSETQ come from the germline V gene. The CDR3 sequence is CASSFLSQDTQYF. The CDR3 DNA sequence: TGCGCCAGCAGCTTTCTCTCCCAAGACACCCAGTACTTC.

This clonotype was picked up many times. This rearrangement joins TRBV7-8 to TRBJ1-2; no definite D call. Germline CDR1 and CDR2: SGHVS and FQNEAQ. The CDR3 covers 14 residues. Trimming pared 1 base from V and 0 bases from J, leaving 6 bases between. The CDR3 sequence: CASSLGSANYGYTF. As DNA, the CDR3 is TGTGCCAGCAGCTTAGGGTCAGCTAACTATGGCTACACCTTC.

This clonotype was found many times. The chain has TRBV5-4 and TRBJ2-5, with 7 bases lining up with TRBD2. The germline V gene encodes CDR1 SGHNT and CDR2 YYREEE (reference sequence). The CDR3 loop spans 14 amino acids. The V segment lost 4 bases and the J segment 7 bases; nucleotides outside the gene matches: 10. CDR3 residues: CASSPSSGEGTQYF. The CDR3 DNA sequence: TGTGCCAGCAGCCCCTCCAGCGGGGAGGGGACCCAGTACTTC.

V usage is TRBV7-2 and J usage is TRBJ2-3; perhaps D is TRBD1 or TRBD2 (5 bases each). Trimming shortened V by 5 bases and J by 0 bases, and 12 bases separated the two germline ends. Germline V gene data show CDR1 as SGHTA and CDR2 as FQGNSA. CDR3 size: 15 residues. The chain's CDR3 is CASSRSRDSTDTQYF. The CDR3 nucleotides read TGTGCCAGCAGCCGTTCCCGGGACAGCACAGATACGCAGTATTTT. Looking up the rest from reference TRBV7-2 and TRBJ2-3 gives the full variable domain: GAGVSQSPSNKVTEKGKDVELRCDPISGHTALYWYRQSLGQGLEFLIYFQGNSAPDKSGLPSDRFSAERTGGSVSTLTIQRTQQEDSAVYLCASSRSRDSTDTQYFGPGTRLTVL.

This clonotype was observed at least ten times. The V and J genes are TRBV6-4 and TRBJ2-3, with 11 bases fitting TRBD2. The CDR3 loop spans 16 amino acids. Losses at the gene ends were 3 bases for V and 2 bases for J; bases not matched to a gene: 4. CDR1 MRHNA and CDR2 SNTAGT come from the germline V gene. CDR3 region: CASSESSGGPTDTQYF. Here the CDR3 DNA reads TGTGCCAGCAGTGAGTCTAGCGGGGGGCCCACAGATACGCAGTATTTT.

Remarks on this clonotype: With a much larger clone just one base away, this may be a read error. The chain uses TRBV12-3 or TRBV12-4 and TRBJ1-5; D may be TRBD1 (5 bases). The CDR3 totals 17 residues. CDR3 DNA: TGTGCCCGCAGTTTAGGGGCATTGCACTTTGGCAATCAGCCCCAGCATTTT. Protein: CARSLGALHFGNQPQHF.

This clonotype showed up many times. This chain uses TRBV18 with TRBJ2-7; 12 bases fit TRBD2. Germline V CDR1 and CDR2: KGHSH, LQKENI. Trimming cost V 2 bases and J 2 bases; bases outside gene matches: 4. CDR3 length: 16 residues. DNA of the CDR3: TGTGCCAGCTCACCAAAACTAGCGGGGGGAGCCTACGAGCAGTACTTC. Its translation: CASSPKLAGGAYEQYF.

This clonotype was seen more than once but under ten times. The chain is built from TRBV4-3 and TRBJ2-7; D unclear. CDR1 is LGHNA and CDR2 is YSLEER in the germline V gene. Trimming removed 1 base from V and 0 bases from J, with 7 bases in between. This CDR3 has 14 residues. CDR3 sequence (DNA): TGCGCCAGCAGCCAAGGGGCCAGCTCCTACGAGCAGTACGTC. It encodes CASSQGASSYEQYV.

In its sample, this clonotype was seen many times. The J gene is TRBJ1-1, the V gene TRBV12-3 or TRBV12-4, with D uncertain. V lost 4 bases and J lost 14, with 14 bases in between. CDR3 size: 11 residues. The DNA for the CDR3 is TGTGCCAGCAGTTCGGGGTCGCAGGCCTTCTTT. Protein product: CASSSGSQAFF.

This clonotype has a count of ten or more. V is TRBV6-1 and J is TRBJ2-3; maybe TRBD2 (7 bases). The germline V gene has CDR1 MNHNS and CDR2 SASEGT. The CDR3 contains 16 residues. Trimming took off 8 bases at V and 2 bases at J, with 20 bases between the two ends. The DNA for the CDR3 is TGTGCCAGCGGGTCTGTGGGGGGGCGGGACACAGATACGCAGTATTTT. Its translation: CASGSVGGRDTDTQYF.

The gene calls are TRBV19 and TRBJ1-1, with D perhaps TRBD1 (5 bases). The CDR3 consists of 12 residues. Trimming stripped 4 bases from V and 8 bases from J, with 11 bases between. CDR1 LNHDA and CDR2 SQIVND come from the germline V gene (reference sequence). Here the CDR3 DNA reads TGTGCCAGTAGTACTTGGGGGGTGGAAGCTTTCTTT. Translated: CASSTWGVEAFF. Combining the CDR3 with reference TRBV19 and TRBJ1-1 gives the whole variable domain DGGITQSPKYLFRKEGQNVTLSCEQNLNHDAMYWYRQDPGQGLRLIYYSQIVNDFQKGDIAEGYSVSREKKESFPLTVTSAQKNPTAFYLCASSTWGVEAFFGQGTRLTVV.

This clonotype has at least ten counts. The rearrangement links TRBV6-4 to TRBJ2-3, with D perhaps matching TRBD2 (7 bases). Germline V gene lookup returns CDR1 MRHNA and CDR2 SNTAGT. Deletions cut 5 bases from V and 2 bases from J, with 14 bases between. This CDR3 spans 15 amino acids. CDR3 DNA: TGTGCCAGCAGTCTCTGGGGGGGCCTCACAGATACGCAGTATTTT. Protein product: CASSLWGGLTDTQYF.

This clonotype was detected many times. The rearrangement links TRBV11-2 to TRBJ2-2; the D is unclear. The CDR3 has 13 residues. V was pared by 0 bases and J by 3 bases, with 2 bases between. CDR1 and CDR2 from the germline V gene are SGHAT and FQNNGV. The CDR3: CASSLDDTGELFF. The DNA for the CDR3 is TGTGCCAGCAGCTTAGATGACACCGGGGAGCTGTTTTTT.

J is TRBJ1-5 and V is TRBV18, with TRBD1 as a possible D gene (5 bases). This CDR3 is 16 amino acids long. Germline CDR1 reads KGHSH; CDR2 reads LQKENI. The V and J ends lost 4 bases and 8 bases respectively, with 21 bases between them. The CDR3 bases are TGTGCCAGCTCACATACGGCAGGGACTGGGGGGGAGCCCCAGCATTTT. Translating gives CASSHTAGTGGEPQHF.

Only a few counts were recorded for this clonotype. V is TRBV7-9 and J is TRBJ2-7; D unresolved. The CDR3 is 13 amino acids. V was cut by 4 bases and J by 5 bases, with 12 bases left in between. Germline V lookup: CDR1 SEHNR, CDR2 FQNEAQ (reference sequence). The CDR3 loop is CASSSNSGNEQYV. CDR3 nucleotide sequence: TGTGCCAGCAGCTCCAATTCGGGTAACGAGCAGTACGTC.

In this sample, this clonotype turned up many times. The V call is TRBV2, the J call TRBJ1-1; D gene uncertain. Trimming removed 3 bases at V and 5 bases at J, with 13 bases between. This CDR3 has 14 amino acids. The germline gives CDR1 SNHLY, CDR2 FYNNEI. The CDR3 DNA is TGTGCCAGCAGTGAGAGCAGTGTGGGGACTGAAGCTTTCTTT. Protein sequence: CASSESSVGTEAFF.

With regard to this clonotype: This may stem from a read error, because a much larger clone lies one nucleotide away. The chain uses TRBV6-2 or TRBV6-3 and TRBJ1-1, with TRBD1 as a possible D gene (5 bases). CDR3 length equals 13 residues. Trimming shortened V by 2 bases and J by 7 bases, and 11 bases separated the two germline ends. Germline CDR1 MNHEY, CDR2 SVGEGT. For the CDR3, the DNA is TGTGCCAGCAGTTACCAGGGAGGCATTGAAGCTTTCTTT. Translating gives CASSYQGGIEAFF.